This TCR beta chain was identified in a study of shared clonotypes between healthy human individuals. Study-level findings and limits: Across subsets, estimated richness was generally greater for naive than for memory populations.

Worth noting for this clone: Its target is not known.

Here immunoSEQ multiplex PCR was the method, and the copy in TCRdb shows in-frame clones only, minus some. The data contain around 940,000 clones, approximately 76% of them seen just once; the ten biggest clones take up over 1.3%. The material sequenced was memory CD4+ T cells sorted from blood. Subset denoted: CD45RA-negative fraction. This sequence was found in a man aged 18 to 30 in good health.

The CDR3 DNA reads TGCGCCAGCGGGGACAGGGGAACCGATGAGCAGTTCTTC. This translates into CASGDRGTDEQFF. This chain uses TRBV10-2 with TRBJ2-1, with TRBD1 identical over 10 bases. J lost 8 bases, V lost 8 bases, and 6 bases had no gene match. Germline loops: CDR1 WSHSY, CDR2 SAAADI. The CDR3 is made up of 13 amino acids.